This T cell receptor (beta chain) was identified in a study of post-analysis software for immune sequencing data. The overall study: Both relapsing-remitting and secondary progressive multiple sclerosis featured among the disease courses, as did progressive-relapsing multiple sclerosis. Findings of the study overall: About five TRBV segments (TRBV5-6, TRBV5-1 and TRBV20-1 among them) occurred more frequently in patients than in controls. Patients with multiple sclerosis recorded significantly lower normalized Chao1 diversity than controls, the study found.

The CDR3 totals 15 residues. V gave up 1 base and J gave up 6 bases; unmatched junction bases: 10. In germline, CDR1 is DFQATT, CDR2 SNEGSKA (reference sequence). This clonotype was detected a few times. Antigen specificity is unknown. Tagging with unique molecular identifiers was a feature of the TCR beta cDNA libraries. Researchers reported roughly 0.5 million cDNA molecules coming from about 0.98 to 11 million T cells. TCRdb analysed the PCR reads with MiXCR anew, one entry per CDR3 protein. The sample yields fewer than 550,000 distinct CDR3 sequences, around 34% seen once. The V call is TRBV20-1, the J call TRBJ2-7; 9 positions agree with TRBD1. The receptor comes from a girl between 2 and 17 years old with multiple sclerosis. Sequencing used blood. This CDR3 reads CSARVAGQGTGEQYF. CDR3 nucleotide sequence: TGCAGTGCTAGAGTTGCCGGACAGGGGACGGGCGAGCAGTACTTC.